A single sample gave rise to the 25 T cell receptor beta chains below, sequenced in a study of cytomegalovirus exposure and HLA in healthy donors. Primers for the PCR totalled 60 Vbeta and 13 Jbeta. The data were produced by immunoSEQ multiplex PCR, yet TCRdb's version contains in-frame clones alone and is incomplete. Of approximately 180,000 clones listed, 75% to 80% are singletons. Sequencing input: PBMCs. Every receptor here comes from a middle-aged man in good health and CMV-seropositive.

This clone was seen a single time. This chain joins TRBV15 and TRBJ2-5, with D possibly being TRBD1 (5 bases). Germline V gene lookup returns CDR1 LNHNV and CDR2 YYDKDF (reference sequence). The CDR3 is 13 amino acids. V gave up 3 bases and J gave up 2 bases, with 7 bases separating them. CDR3 coding DNA: TGTGCCACCAGCAGGCAGGGACAAGAGACCCAGTACTTC. This encodes CATSRQGQETQYF.

The chain uses TRBV7-8 and TRBJ2-1; 8 nucleotides align to TRBD2. This CDR3 has 17 residues. CDR1 and CDR2 (germline): SGHVS, FQNEAQ. The V segment lost 4 bases and the J segment 0 bases; nucleotides outside the gene matches: 8. CDR3 sequence (DNA): TGTGCCAGCAGCTCCATCACGGGAGGGAGCTCCTACAATGAGCAGTTCTTC. This codes for CASSSITGGSSYNEQFF.

This clone showed up just a few times. V is TRBV5-1 and J is TRBJ2-5; a weak D match, TRBD1 (5 bases). V was clipped by 0 bases and J by 1 base, with 13 bases between them. CDR1 is SGHRS and CDR2 is YFSETQ in the germline V gene. The CDR3 consists of 16 residues. The CDR3: CASSLGGGQSQETQYF. The CDR3 bases are TGCGCCAGCAGCTTGGGGGGCGGACAAAGCCAAGAGACCCAGTACTTC. Using reference TRBV5-1 and TRBJ2-5 for the parts outside the CDR3, the full variable domain is KAGVTQTPRYLIKTRGQQVTLSCSPISGHRSVSWYQQTPGQGLQFLFEYFSETQRNKGNFPGRFSGRQFSNSRSEMNVSTLELGDSALYLCASSLGGGQSQETQYFGPGTRLLVL.

The chain combines TRBV18 with TRBJ1-2; 8 nucleotides match TRBD1. The CDR3 is 15 amino acids. Germline-derived CDR1 and CDR2 are KGHSH and LQKENI. V gave up 2 bases and J gave up 3 bases; unmatched junction bases: 5. CDR3 sequence reads: CASSPSTGVDYGYTF. DNA for the CDR3: TGTGCCAGCTCACCATCGACAGGGGTTGACTATGGCTACACCTTC.

This clone was observed a handful of times. This chain connects TRBV29-1 to TRBJ2-5; no clear D gene. The CDR3 consists of 13 residues. CDR1 is SQVTM and CDR2 is ANQGSEA in the germline V gene. Trimming took off 6 bases at V and 2 bases at J, with 13 bases between the two ends. The CDR3 is CSVAGTDQETQYF. Here the CDR3 DNA reads TGCAGCGTAGCAGGAACGGATCAAGAGACCCAGTACTTC.

This clone was picked up a small number of times. J is TRBJ2-1 and V is TRBV5-1; 10 bases agree with TRBD2. The CDR3 runs to 14 residues. CDR1 and CDR2 (germline): SGHRS, YFSETQ. With V trimmed by 10 bases and J by 7 bases, 11 bases remained unmatched. For the CDR3, the DNA is TGCGCCTGCTCAGCGGGAGGGCCGCAAAATGAGCAGTTCTTC. Translated: CACSAGGPQNEQFF.

The chain employs TRBV5-4 and TRBJ1-1, with D maybe TRBD1 (6 bases). This CDR3 has 15 residues. V shed 0 bases and J shed 4 bases, with 13 bases lying between them. Germline CDR1 SGHNT, CDR2 YYREEE (reference sequence). CDR3 sequence: CASSLGGPRGTEAFF. CDR3 nucleotides: TGTGCCAGCAGCTTGGGGGGGCCTAGGGGCACTGAAGCTTTCTTT. The variable domain in full, completed from reference TRBV5-4 and TRBJ1-1, reads ETGVTQSPTHLIKTRGQQVTLRCSSQSGHNTVSWYQQALGQGPQFIFQYYREEENGRGNFPPRFSGLQFPNYSSELNVNALELDDSALYLCASSLGGPRGTEAFFGQGTRLTVV.

The chain links TRBV18 to TRBJ1-5; unclear D gene. The V gene lost 0 bases and the J gene lost 3 bases, with 12 bases spanning the gap. Germline V lookup: CDR1 KGHSH, CDR2 LQKENI. CDR3 length: 16 residues. The CDR3 here is CASSPPGHTYNQPQHF. The CDR3 region has the DNA TGTGCCAGCTCACCACCTGGGCACACCTACAATCAGCCCCAGCATTTT.

The chain has TRBV28 and TRBJ1-2; D is possibly TRBD1 (5 bases). Trimming cost V 4 bases and J 9 bases, with 18 bases left between them. The germline V gene has CDR1 MDHEN and CDR2 SYDVKM. This CDR3 is 14 amino acids long. The CDR3 DNA is TGTGCCAGCAGTTACGCACAGGTGCAAGGACGCTACACCTTC. It specifies CASSYAQVQGRYTF.

The J gene is TRBJ2-2, the V gene TRBV7-9, with TRBD2 identical over 12 bases. The germline V gene has CDR1 SEHNR and CDR2 FQNEAQ (reference sequence). The CDR3 covers 17 residues. V lost 5 bases to trimming and J lost 7 bases; unmatched junction nucleotides: 11. The CDR3 nucleotides are TGTGCCAGCAGCCTACGGACTAGCGGGAATTTGGGCGGGGAGCTGTTTTTT. It specifies CASSLRTSGNLGGELFF.

This chain joins TRBV5-4 and TRBJ2-5; TRBD2 matches 10 bases. There are 16 residues in the CDR3. V trimming: 1 base; J trimming: 3 bases; junction bases outside the gene matches: 6. Germline assignment: CDR1 SGHNT and CDR2 YYREEE (reference sequence). The CDR3 region has the DNA TGTGCCAGCAGCTTGCCTAGCGGGAGTTCTAAAGAGACCCAGTACTTC. Residues: CASSLPSGSSKETQYF.

In DNA form, the CDR3 reads TGTGCCAGCAGGCCAGGGGTAGCTCAGCCCCAGCATTTT. Protein product: CASRPGVAQPQHF. V usage is TRBV6-1 and J usage is TRBJ1-5, with a tentative D call TRBD1 (6 bases). The CDR3 contains 13 residues. Germline V gene lookup returns CDR1 MNHNS and CDR2 SASEGT. V lost 6 bases to trimming and J lost 6 bases, with 12 bases between them.

This chain connects TRBV10-2 to TRBJ2-5; D is undetermined. The germline V gene encodes CDR1 WSHSY and CDR2 SAAADI. V was pared by 6 bases and J by 0 bases, with 5 bases between. CDR3 size: 12 residues. CDR3 sequence (DNA): TGCGCCAGCAGCGGTAACCAAGAGACCCAGTACTTC. This sequence encodes CASSGNQETQYF.

The table lists this clone with a count of one. The V gene is TRBV27, the J gene TRBJ2-6; D gene ambiguous. The V gene's germline CDR1 is MNHEY and CDR2 SMNVEV (reference sequence). V lost 3 bases, J lost 4 bases, and 4 bases lay in between. The CDR3 contains 13 residues. As DNA, the CDR3 is TGTGCCAGCAGTTTCTCGGGGGCCAACGTCCTGACTTTC. This sequence encodes CASSFSGANVLTF.

CDR3 DNA: TGTGCCAGCAGCTTGACCGGCTACGAGCAGTACTTC. This sequence encodes CASSLTGYEQYF. This rearrangement joins TRBV5-8 to TRBJ2-7; no definite D call. V gave up 1 base and J gave up 3 bases, with 5 bases separating them. Germline lookup yields CDR1 SGHTS and CDR2 YDEGEE. The CDR3 length is 12 residues.

V usage is TRBV5-6 and J usage is TRBJ2-7; maybe TRBD2 (5 bases). V was cut by 3 bases and J by 7 bases, with 17 bases left in between. Germline loops: CDR1 SGHDT, CDR2 YYEEEE. The CDR3 consists of 14 residues. The chain's CDR3 is CASSWETQLREQYF. The CDR3 coding sequence is TGTGCCAGCAGCTGGGAGACCCAACTTCGGGAGCAGTACTTC.

The chain couples TRBV5-5 to TRBJ2-6; D uncertain. The CDR3 covers 15 residues. The germline V gene has CDR1 SGHKS and CDR2 YYEKEE (reference sequence). V gave up 0 bases and J gave up 1 base, with 5 bases separating them. The CDR3 coding sequence is TGTGCCAGCAGCTTGGTCCGTTCTGGGGCCAACGTCCTGACTTTC. Its translation is CASSLVRSGANVLTF.

The chain employs TRBV29-1 and TRBJ2-3, with 8 bases identical to TRBD2. Germline values: CDR1 SQVTM, CDR2 ANQGSEA. This CDR3 comprises 12 residues. The V gene end was trimmed by 7 bases and the J gene end by 5 bases; junction bases not matched to a gene: 5. The CDR3 loop reads CSAREGGDTQYF. CDR3 bases: TGCAGCGCCCGGGAGGGAGGAGATACGCAGTATTTT.

The gene calls are TRBV9 and TRBJ2-3; 12 nucleotides align to TRBD2. The CDR3 sequence is 17 residues long. Germline values: CDR1 SGDLS, CDR2 YYNGEE. V trimming: 4 bases; J trimming: 5 bases; junction bases outside the gene matches: 11. This CDR3 is CASSQGRGGLAGDTQYF. CDR3 sequence (DNA): TGTGCCAGCAGCCAGGGTAGGGGGGGACTAGCGGGAGATACGCAGTATTTT.

The gene calls are TRBV27 and TRBJ1-1; tentatively, D is TRBD1 (6 bases). Germline CDR1 and CDR2: MNHEY and SMNVEV (reference sequence). The CDR3 covers 15 residues. Trimming shortened V by 5 bases and J by 1 base, and 14 bases separated the two germline ends. Written as DNA, the CDR3 is TGTGCCAGCAGTAGATCACAGGGTTGGAACACTGAAGCTTTCTTT. Amino acids: CASSRSQGWNTEAFF.

Here the CDR3 reads CASSSGLAGGMGEQYF. Here the CDR3 DNA reads TGTGCCAGCAGTTCCGGACTAGCGGGAGGAATGGGCGAGCAGTACTTC. V usage is TRBV27 and J usage is TRBJ2-7, with 14 bases matching TRBD2. CDR1 is MNHEY, CDR2 SMNVEV, per germline (reference sequence). This CDR3 comprises 16 residues. J was trimmed by 6 bases and V by 4 bases; bases with no gene match: 8.

The chain links TRBV5-8 to TRBJ2-5; 8 nucleotides match TRBD1. The V gene's germline CDR1 is SGHTS and CDR2 YDEGEE. V lost 2 bases, J lost 1 base, and 7 bases stayed unmatched. The CDR3 sequence is 16 residues long. CDR3 amino acids: CASSFRWDRPQETQYF. DNA for the CDR3: TGTGCCAGCAGCTTCCGGTGGGACAGGCCCCAAGAGACCCAGTACTTC.

The gene calls are TRBV30 and TRBJ2-5; D remains ambiguous. This CDR3 is built from 13 residues. Germline CDR1 and CDR2: GTSNPN and SVGIG (reference sequence). V lost 2 bases and J 5 bases, leaving 12 bases between the germline ends. CDR3 region: CAWSSGYGETQYF. The CDR3 region has the DNA TGTGCCTGGAGTTCGGGTTATGGCGAGACCCAGTACTTC.

This sequence joins TRBV19 and TRBJ2-6; TRBD1 aligns across 7 bases. With V trimmed by 3 bases and J by 0 bases, 5 bases remained unmatched. CDR1 and CDR2 from the germline V gene are LNHDA and SQIVND (reference sequence). The CDR3 contains 17 residues. CDR3 DNA: TGTGCCAGTAGTATTATAGGGGGCGGCTCTGGGGCCAACGTCCTGACTTTC. Translated: CASSIIGGGSGANVLTF. The variable domain in full, completed from reference TRBV19 and TRBJ2-6, reads DGGITQSPKYLFRKEGQNVTLSCEQNLNHDAMYWYRQDPGQGLRLIYYSQIVNDFQKGDIAEGYSVSREKKESFPLTVTSAQKNPTAFYLCASSIIGGGSGANVLTFGAGSRLTVL.

The DNA for the CDR3 is TGTGCCAGCAGCGTGATTAGCGGGATTAATGAGCAGTTCTTC. It encodes CASSVISGINEQFF. The chain uses TRBV2 and TRBJ2-1, with 8 bases identical to TRBD2. V shed 6 bases and J 7 bases; nucleotides not matched to a gene: 8. From germline, CDR1 is SNHLY and CDR2 FYNNEI. The CDR3 totals 14 residues.